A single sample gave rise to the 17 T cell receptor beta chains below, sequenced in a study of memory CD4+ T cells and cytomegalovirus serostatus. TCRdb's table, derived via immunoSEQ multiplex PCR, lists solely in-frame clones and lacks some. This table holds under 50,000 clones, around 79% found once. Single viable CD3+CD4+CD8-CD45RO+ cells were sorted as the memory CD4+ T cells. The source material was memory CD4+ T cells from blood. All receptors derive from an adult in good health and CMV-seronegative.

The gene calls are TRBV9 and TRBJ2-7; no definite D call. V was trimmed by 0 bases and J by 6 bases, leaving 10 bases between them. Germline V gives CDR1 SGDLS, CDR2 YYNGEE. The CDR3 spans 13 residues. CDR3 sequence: CASSVAQTGEQYF. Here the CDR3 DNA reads TGTGCCAGCAGCGTAGCCCAGACCGGCGAGCAGTACTTC.

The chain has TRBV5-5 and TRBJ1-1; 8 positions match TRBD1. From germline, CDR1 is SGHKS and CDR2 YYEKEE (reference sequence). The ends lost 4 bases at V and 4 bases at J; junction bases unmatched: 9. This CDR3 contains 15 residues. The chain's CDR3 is CASSALRTGSTEAFF. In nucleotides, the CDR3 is TGTGCCAGCAGCGCCCTTAGGACAGGGAGCACTGAAGCTTTCTTT.

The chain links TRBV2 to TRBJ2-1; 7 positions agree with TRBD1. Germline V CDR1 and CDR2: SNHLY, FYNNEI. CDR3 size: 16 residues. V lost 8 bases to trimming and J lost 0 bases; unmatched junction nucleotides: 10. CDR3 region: CASRKGAKSSYNEQFF. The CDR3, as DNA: TGTGCCAGCCGAAAGGGGGCGAAGAGCTCCTACAATGAGCAGTTCTTC.

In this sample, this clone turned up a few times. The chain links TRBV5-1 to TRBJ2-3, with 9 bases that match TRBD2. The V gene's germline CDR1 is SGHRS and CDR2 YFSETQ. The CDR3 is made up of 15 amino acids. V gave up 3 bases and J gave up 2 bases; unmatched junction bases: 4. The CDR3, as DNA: TGCGCCAGCAGCTCACAGCGGGGGGTCACAGATACGCAGTATTTT. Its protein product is CASSSQRGVTDTQYF.

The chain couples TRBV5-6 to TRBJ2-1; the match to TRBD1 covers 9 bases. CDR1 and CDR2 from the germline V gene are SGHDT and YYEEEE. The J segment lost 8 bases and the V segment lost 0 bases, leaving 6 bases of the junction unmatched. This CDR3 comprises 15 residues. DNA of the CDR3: TGTGCCAGCAGCTTGGATGTCCACAGGGGGCATGAGCAGTTCTTC. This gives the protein CASSLDVHRGHEQFF.

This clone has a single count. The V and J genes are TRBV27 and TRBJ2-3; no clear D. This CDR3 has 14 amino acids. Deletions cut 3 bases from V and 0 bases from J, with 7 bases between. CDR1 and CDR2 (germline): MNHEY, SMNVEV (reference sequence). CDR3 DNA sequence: TGTGCCAGCAGTTTGCGTTGGAGCACAGATACGCAGTATTTT. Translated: CASSLRWSTDTQYF.

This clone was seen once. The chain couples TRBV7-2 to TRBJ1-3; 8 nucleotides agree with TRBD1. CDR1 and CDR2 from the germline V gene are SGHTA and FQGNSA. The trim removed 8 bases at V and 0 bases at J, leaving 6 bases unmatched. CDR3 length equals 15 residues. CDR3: CASSPGQASGNTIYF. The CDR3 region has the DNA TGTGCCAGCTCCCCGGGACAGGCCTCTGGAAACACCATATATTTT.

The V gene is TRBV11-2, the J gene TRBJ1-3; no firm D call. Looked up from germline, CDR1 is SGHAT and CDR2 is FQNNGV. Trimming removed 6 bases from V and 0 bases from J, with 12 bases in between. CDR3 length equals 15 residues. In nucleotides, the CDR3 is TGTGCCAGCAGAGTAACCCAATTCTCTGGAAACACCATATATTTT. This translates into CASRVTQFSGNTIYF.

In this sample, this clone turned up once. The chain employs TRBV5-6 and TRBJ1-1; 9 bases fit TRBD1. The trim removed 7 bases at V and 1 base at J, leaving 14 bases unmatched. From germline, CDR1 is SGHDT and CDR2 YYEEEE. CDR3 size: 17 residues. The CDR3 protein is CASLGLGQGLGNTEAFF. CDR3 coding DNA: TGTGCCAGCCTTGGGCTGGGACAGGGCCTCGGGAACACTGAAGCTTTCTTT.

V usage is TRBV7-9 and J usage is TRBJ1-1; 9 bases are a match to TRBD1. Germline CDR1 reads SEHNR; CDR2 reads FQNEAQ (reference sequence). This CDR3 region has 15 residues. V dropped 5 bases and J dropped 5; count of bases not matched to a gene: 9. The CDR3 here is CASSRPGTGLTEAFF. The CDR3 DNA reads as TGTGCCAGCAGCCGGCCCGGGACAGGGTTGACTGAAGCTTTCTTT.

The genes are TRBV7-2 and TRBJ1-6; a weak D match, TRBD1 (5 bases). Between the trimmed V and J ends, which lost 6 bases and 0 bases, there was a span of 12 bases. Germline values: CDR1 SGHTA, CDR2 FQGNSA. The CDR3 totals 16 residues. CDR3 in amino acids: CASRSGGSSYNSPLHF. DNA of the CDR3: TGTGCCAGCAGGTCCGGGGGGAGCTCCTATAATTCACCCCTCCACTTT.

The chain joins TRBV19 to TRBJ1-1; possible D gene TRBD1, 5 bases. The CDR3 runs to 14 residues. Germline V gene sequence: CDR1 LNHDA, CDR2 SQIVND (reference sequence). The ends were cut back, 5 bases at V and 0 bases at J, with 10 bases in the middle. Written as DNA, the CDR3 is TGTGCCAGTAGTGCCCGACAGATGAACACTGAAGCTTTCTTT. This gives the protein CASSARQMNTEAFF.

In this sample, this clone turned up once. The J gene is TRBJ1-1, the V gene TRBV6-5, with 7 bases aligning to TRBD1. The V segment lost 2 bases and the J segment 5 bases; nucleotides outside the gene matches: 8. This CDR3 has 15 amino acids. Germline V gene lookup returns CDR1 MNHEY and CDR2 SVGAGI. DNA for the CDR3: TGTGCCAGCAGTTACCAACCGGGACAGAGGACTGAAGCTTTCTTT. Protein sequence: CASSYQPGQRTEAFF.

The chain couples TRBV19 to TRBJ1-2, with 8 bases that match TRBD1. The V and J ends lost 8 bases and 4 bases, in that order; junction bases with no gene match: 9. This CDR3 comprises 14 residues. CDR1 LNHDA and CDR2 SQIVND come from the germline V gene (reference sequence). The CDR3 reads CASGLDRESYGYTF. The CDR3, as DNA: TGTGCCAGTGGGCTGGACAGGGAGTCCTATGGCTACACCTTC.

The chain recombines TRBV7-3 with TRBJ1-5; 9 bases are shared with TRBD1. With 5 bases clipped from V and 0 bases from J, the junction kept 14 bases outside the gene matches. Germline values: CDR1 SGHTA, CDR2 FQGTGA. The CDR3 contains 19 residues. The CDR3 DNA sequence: TGTGCCAGCAGCGGATGGGACAGGGATATGACAAATAGCAATCAGCCCCAGCATTTT. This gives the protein CASSGWDRDMTNSNQPQHF. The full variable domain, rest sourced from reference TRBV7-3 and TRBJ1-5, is GAGVSQTPSNKVTEKGKYVELRCDPISGHTALYWYRQSLGQGPEFLIYFQGTGAADDSGLPNDRFFAVRPEGSVSTLKIQRTERGDSAVYLCASSGWDRDMTNSNQPQHFGDGTRLSIL.

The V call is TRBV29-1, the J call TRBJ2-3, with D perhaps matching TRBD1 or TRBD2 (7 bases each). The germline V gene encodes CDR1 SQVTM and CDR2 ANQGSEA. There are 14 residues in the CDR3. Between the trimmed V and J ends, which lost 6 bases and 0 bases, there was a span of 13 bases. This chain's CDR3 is CSVREGASTDTQYF. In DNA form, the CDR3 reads TGCAGCGTAAGGGAGGGGGCAAGCACAGATACGCAGTATTTT.

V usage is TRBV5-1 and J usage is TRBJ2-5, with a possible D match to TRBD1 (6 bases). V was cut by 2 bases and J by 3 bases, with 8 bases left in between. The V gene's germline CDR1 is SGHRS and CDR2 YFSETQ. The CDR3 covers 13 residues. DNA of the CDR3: TGCGCCAGCAGCTTTTCAGGGGAAGAGACCCAGTACTTC. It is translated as CASSFSGEETQYF. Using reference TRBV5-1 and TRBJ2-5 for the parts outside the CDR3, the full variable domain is KAGVTQTPRYLIKTRGQQVTLSCSPISGHRSVSWYQQTPGQGLQFLFEYFSETQRNKGNFPGRFSGRQFSNSRSEMNVSTLELGDSALYLCASSFSGEETQYFGPGTRLLVL.